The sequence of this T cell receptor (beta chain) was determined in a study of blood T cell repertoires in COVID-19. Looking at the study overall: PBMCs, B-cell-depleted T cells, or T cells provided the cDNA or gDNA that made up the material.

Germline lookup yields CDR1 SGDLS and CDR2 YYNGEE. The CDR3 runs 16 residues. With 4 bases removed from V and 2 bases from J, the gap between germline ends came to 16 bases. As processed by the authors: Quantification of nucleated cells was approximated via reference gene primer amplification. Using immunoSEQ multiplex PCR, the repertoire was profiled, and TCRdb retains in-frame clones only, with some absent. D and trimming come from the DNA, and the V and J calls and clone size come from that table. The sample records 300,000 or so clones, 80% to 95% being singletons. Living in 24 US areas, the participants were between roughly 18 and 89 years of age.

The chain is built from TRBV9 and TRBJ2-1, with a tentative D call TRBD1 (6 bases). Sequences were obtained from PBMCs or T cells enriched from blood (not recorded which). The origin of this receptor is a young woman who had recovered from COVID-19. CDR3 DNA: TGTGCCAGCAGCCCTGACGCAAACAGGGCCTACAATGAGCAGTTCTTC. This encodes CASSPDANRAYNEQFF.